This T cell receptor beta chain is drawn from a study of T cell repertoires in cytomegalovirus infection (dated by TCRdb to about 2019). In terms of the full investigation: Because public TCR beta signatures pointed to carriage of CMV infection together with the matching HLA type, the HLA type of each donor mattered for the analysis. The paper as a whole reports these results and caveats: The ex vivo response was dominated by HLA-C-restricted CMV-specific TCR beta clonotypes, which also provided the single most frequent clonotype in two of eight donors. In both this cohort and an independent approximately 350-donor cohort, the cumulative frequency of public TCR beta family members distinguished carriers of CMV infection plus the relevant HLA type.

About this clonotype itself: No antigen is known for it. There are no base qualities to consult, and no much larger clone falls within one base.

The CDR3, cysteine through phenylalanine, is 14 amino acids long. The only DNA kept is the CDR3, 42 bases in frame from the first base. Via the germline V gene (reference sequence), CDR1 is LNHNV and CDR2 YYDKDF. Germline trimming: 5 bases from V, 5 bases from J; junction bases outside gene matches: 4. Reads for this sample came from an Illumina HiSeq 1500. TCRdb reprocessing: public reads trimmed at Q25 with fastp, clones called with MiXCR, in-frame beta chains kept. Each CDR3 protein gets just one entry, which takes the most common genes and DNA from the rows behind it. The sample table records around 450,000 distinct CDR3 sequences; around 11% of these occur just once. The ten largest clones capture about 10% of the sample.

Sequenced sample: PBMCs. Recombination linked TRBV15 to TRBJ1-5; TRBD1 aligns with 9 central bases. The origin of this receptor is a human donor in good health (CMV status not recorded). Some clones in this sample may be carry-over from other donors' samples. This receptor carries the CDR3 CATSPTGGYQPQHF. The nucleotide sequence is TGTGCCACCAGCCCGACAGGGGGATATCAGCCCCAGCATTTT.